What follows are 31 T cell receptor beta chains derived from one specimen sequenced in a study of cytomegalovirus exposure and HLA in healthy donors. Data came from immunoSEQ multiplex PCR; TCRdb stores just in-frame clones and leaves some out. Altogether 150,000 to 200,000 clones are present, about 89% being singletons, with the ten largest covering approximately 7.7%. The source material was PBMCs. The receptors originated from a man between 25 and 39 years old in good health and CMV-seropositive.

The rearrangement uses TRBV4-3 and TRBJ1-5; D unresolved. This CDR3 contains 17 residues. The ends were cut back, 0 bases at V and 2 bases at J, with 14 bases in the middle. Germline loops: CDR1 LGHNA, CDR2 YSLEER. CDR3: CASSQDSHGRGNQPQHF. The CDR3 bases are TGCGCCAGCAGCCAAGATAGTCATGGACGTGGCAATCAGCCCCAGCATTTT.

V usage is TRBV9 and J usage is TRBJ1-1, with D unclear. Germline-derived CDR1 and CDR2 are SGDLS and YYNGEE. The V end was cut by 3 bases, the J end by 0 bases, with 6 bases between. CDR3 length equals 13 residues. CDR3 region: CASSDGMNTEAFF. The CDR3 DNA sequence: TGTGCCAGCAGCGATGGCATGAACACTGAAGCTTTCTTT.

The count of this clone is one. The J gene is TRBJ1-2, the V gene TRBV15; D perhaps matches TRBD1 (6 bases). CDR1 is LNHNV, CDR2 YYDKDF, per germline (reference sequence). There are 17 residues in the CDR3. Trimming cost V 0 bases and J 2 bases, with 16 bases left between them. The DNA of the CDR3 is TGTGCCACCAGCAGAGATAGGGGGACGGGAAGCAACTATGGCTACACCTTC. Translation: CATSRDRGTGSNYGYTF.

V is TRBV18 and J is TRBJ1-2, with TRBD1 matching over 7 bases. CDR1 is KGHSH, CDR2 LQKENI, per germline. This CDR3 comprises 17 residues. Trimming took 1 base from V and 2 from J; bases not matched to a gene: 10. DNA for the CDR3: TGTGCCAGCTCACCACTCACCACAGGGGATTGGAACTATGGCTACACCTTC. Translation gives CASSPLTTGDWNYGYTF.

This clone is a singleton in its sample. The chain is built from TRBV28 and TRBJ1-2; 11 bases map to TRBD1. Germline loops: CDR1 MDHEN, CDR2 SYDVKM. This CDR3 has 13 residues. V dropped 10 bases and J dropped 4; count of bases not matched to a gene: 5. CDR3 loop: CATGQGEVYGYTF. CDR3 nucleotides: TGTGCCACGGGACAGGGGGAAGTCTATGGCTACACCTTC.

The rearrangement joins TRBV5-4 to TRBJ2-3, with 10 bases fitting TRBD2. CDR1 SGHNT and CDR2 YYREEE come from the germline V gene (reference sequence). V lost 4 bases, J lost 8 bases, and 13 bases stayed unmatched. The CDR3 covers 16 residues. This CDR3 is CASSPWGPSGSSTQYF. The CDR3 nucleotides are TGTGCCAGCAGCCCATGGGGGCCTAGCGGGAGTTCTACGCAGTATTTT.

The rearrangement links TRBV2 to TRBJ1-5; perhaps TRBD1 as D (5 bases). V was clipped by 3 bases and J by 7 bases, with 13 bases between them. CDR3 length equals 14 residues. Looked up from germline, CDR1 is SNHLY and CDR2 is FYNNEI. CDR3 in DNA: TGTGCCAGCAGTGAGAGGGGTCCGGAACAGCCCCAGCATTTT. It encodes CASSERGPEQPQHF. Full variable domain (missing parts from reference TRBV2 and TRBJ1-5): EPEVTQTPSHQVTQMGQEVILRCVPISNHLYFYWYRQILGQKVEFLVSFYNNEISEKSEIFDDQFSVERPDGSNFTLKIRSTKLEDSAMYFCASSERGPEQPQHFGDGTRLSIL.

This clone came up a few times. The rearrangement joins TRBV19 to TRBJ2-4; D may correspond to TRBD1 or TRBD2 (5 bases each). The germline CDR1 and CDR2 sequences are LNHDA and SQIVND (reference sequence). The CDR3 contains 10 residues. The ends were cut back, 8 bases at V and 8 bases at J, with 7 bases in the middle. The CDR3 DNA sequence: TGTGCCAGTCAGGGAGACATTCAGTACTTC. Protein product: CASQGDIQYF.

The chain recombines TRBV9 with TRBJ2-7, with D uncertain. V lost 0 bases and J lost 4, with 14 bases in between. The CDR3 has 15 residues. Germline V gene sequence: CDR1 SGDLS, CDR2 YYNGEE. CDR3 region: CASSVAGLSAYEQYF. CDR3 bases: TGTGCCAGCAGCGTAGCTGGGCTGTCCGCGTACGAGCAGTACTTC.

This clone was seen once. The J gene is TRBJ2-7, the V gene TRBV28; 8 bases map to TRBD1. CDR3 size: 15 residues. The V and J ends lost 6 bases and 3 bases, in that order; junction bases with no gene match: 10. Germline V CDR1 and CDR2: MDHEN, SYDVKM. The CDR3: CASRLVRDRNYEQYF. CDR3 nucleotide sequence: TGTGCCAGCAGATTGGTCCGGGACAGGAACTACGAGCAGTACTTC. Complete variable domain (other parts from reference TRBV28 and TRBJ2-7): DVKVTQSSRYLVKRTGEKVFLECVQDMDHENMFWYRQDPGLGLRLIYFSYDVKMKEKGDIPEGYSVSREKKERFSLILESASTNQTSMYLCASRLVRDRNYEQYFGPGTRLTVT.

The J gene is TRBJ2-3, the V gene TRBV6-4, with TRBD2 matching 8 bases. V shed 0 bases and J 4 bases; nucleotides not matched to a gene: 3. This CDR3 is built from 15 residues. Per germline, CDR1 MRHNA and CDR2 SNTAGT. For the CDR3, the DNA is TGTGCCAGCAGTGACTCAGCGGGAGCGCCAGATACGCAGTATTTT. This translates into CASSDSAGAPDTQYF.

The J gene is TRBJ2-3, the V gene TRBV4-1; 10 nucleotides align to TRBD2. Germline loops: CDR1 MGHRA, CDR2 YSYEKL. This CDR3 has 14 amino acids. Germline trimming cut 5 bases from V and 5 bases from J; bases unmatched to any gene: 4. The CDR3 sequence is CASSSSGSGDTQYF. The CDR3 DNA reads as TGCGCCAGCAGCTCTAGCGGGAGTGGAGATACGCAGTATTTT.

The chain carries TRBV10-3 and TRBJ1-2, with a weak D call TRBD1 (6 bases). Germline CDR1 reads ENHRY; CDR2 reads SYGVKD. V was shortened by 4 bases and J by 4 bases, with 13 bases between the two germline ends. This CDR3 region has 14 residues. DNA for the CDR3: TGTGCCATCAGTGCTACAGGGCTAGTCTATGGCTACACCTTC. Translation: CAISATGLVYGYTF.

The CDR3 here is CASSLGAGTGEQYF. DNA for the CDR3: TGTGCCAGCAGCTTGGGGGCAGGGACTGGCGAGCAGTACTTC. The rearrangement joins TRBV7-2 to TRBJ2-7; the D call may be TRBD1 or TRBD2 (6 bases each). Germline V gene lookup returns CDR1 SGHTA and CDR2 FQGNSA. CDR3 length: 14 residues. V lost 3 bases and J 6 bases, leaving 15 bases between the germline ends.

This clone occurred many times. V is TRBV7-2 and J is TRBJ2-7, with D perhaps TRBD2 (6 bases). Per germline, CDR1 SGHTA and CDR2 FQGNSA. The ends were cut back, 1 base at V and 7 bases at J, with 20 bases in the middle. CDR3 length: 16 residues. CDR3 sequence: CASSLGGVEGRREQYF. In nucleotides, the CDR3 is TGTGCCAGCAGCTTAGGTGGTGTGGAGGGGCGGAGAGAGCAGTACTTC.

The chain joins TRBV15 to TRBJ1-5; D is undetermined. This CDR3 has 13 amino acids. Per germline, CDR1 LNHNV and CDR2 YYDKDF (reference sequence). V was clipped by 1 base and J by 6 bases, with 7 bases between them. CDR3 nucleotide sequence: TGTGCCACCAGCAGAGGTTGGCTTCAGCCCCAGCATTTT. Its translation is CATSRGWLQPQHF.

This clone was seen a single time. V usage is TRBV5-6 and J usage is TRBJ1-1; unclear D gene. Germline values: CDR1 SGHDT, CDR2 YYEEEE. The CDR3 consists of 12 residues. The V gene lost 2 bases and the J gene lost 3 bases, with 5 bases spanning the gap. CDR3 bases: TGTGCCAGCAGCTTTGGGTACACTGAAGCTTTCTTT. It translates to CASSFGYTEAFF.

V is TRBV5-1 and J is TRBJ1-2; D is uncertain. Between the trimmed V and J ends, which lost 4 bases and 5 bases, there was a span of 12 bases. The CDR3 length is 13 residues. The germline gives CDR1 SGHRS, CDR2 YFSETQ. CDR3 loop: CASSLDGQYGYTF. CDR3 in DNA: TGCGCCAGCAGCCTGGACGGCCAGTATGGCTACACCTTC. Filled out from reference TRBV5-1 and TRBJ1-2, the complete variable domain reads KAGVTQTPRYLIKTRGQQVTLSCSPISGHRSVSWYQQTPGQGLQFLFEYFSETQRNKGNFPGRFSGRQFSNSRSEMNVSTLELGDSALYLCASSLDGQYGYTFGSGTRLTVV.

This CDR3 reads CASSGGGPDSTDTQYF. CDR3 DNA sequence: TGTGCCAGCAGTGGGGGCGGACCAGATAGCACAGATACGCAGTATTTT. The V call is TRBV2, the J call TRBJ2-3, with TRBD1 as a possible D gene (5 bases). The CDR3 length is 16 residues. The V and J ends lost 4 bases and 0 bases respectively, with 14 bases between them. Germline V gene sequence: CDR1 SNHLY, CDR2 FYNNEI.

A single count supports this clone. The chain links TRBV11-3 to TRBJ2-7, with unresolved D. This CDR3 has 15 residues. CDR1 is SGHNT and CDR2 is YENEEA in the germline V gene. V shed 3 bases and J shed 5 bases, with 17 bases lying between them. The CDR3 here is CASSFLGIQDHEQYF. The CDR3 DNA sequence: TGTGCCAGCAGCTTCTTGGGGATACAAGACCACGAGCAGTACTTC.

This sequence joins TRBV27 and TRBJ2-7; 10 nucleotides align to TRBD1. With 8 bases clipped from V and 3 bases from J, the junction kept 7 bases outside the gene matches. CDR1 and CDR2 from the germline V gene are MNHEY and SMNVEV (reference sequence). This CDR3 spans 14 amino acids. The chain's CDR3 is CASGRQGAGYEQYF. The CDR3 DNA reads TGTGCCAGCGGACGACAGGGGGCGGGCTACGAGCAGTACTTC.

The V and J genes are TRBV6-5 and TRBJ1-1, with TRBD1 matching over 12 bases. In germline, CDR1 is MNHEY, CDR2 SVGAGI. CDR3 length equals 14 residues. Germline trimming cut 5 bases from V and 8 bases from J; bases unmatched to any gene: 6. CDR3 nucleotide sequence: TGTGCCAGCAGTCCCTTGGGACAGGGGGCGGAAGCTTTCTTT. This encodes CASSPLGQGAEAFF.

The chain uses TRBV7-9 and TRBJ2-2; 9 bases match TRBD2. The CDR3 has 16 residues. V lost 5 bases to trimming and J lost 5 bases; unmatched junction nucleotides: 9. From germline, CDR1 is SEHNR and CDR2 FQNEAQ (reference sequence). The CDR3 region is CASSDSGRERTGELFF. The CDR3 bases are TGTGCCAGCAGCGATAGCGGGAGAGAAAGAACCGGGGAGCTGTTTTTT.

The chain joins TRBV7-9 to TRBJ2-2; 9 bases line up with TRBD2. Germline values: CDR1 SEHNR, CDR2 FQNEAQ (reference sequence). V gave up 5 bases and J gave up 6 bases; unmatched junction bases: 7. There are 15 residues in the CDR3. CDR3 sequence reads: CASSQRGGASGELFF. The CDR3 nucleotides read TGTGCCAGCAGCCAGCGCGGGGGGGCCTCCGGGGAGCTGTTTTTT.

The chain joins TRBV4-3 to TRBJ1-6; TRBD1 matches at 9 bases. Germline CDR1 is LGHNA and CDR2 is YSLEER. V was clipped by 3 bases and J by 7 bases; unmatched bases: 25. CDR3 length equals 22 residues. As DNA, the CDR3 is TGCGCCAGCAGCCAGACCCTATACAGGGGGCCCCAATCGTCAATTTCCAATTCACCCCTCCACTTT. Amino acids: CASSQTLYRGPQSSISNSPLHF.

The chain joins TRBV5-1 to TRBJ2-2; either TRBD1 or TRBD2 may fit D (5 bases each). Trimming shortened V by 4 bases and J by 2 bases, and 12 bases separated the two germline ends. The CDR3 has 15 amino acids. CDR1 is SGHRS and CDR2 is YFSETQ in the germline V gene. CDR3 in amino acids: CASSIRDPNTGELFF. The CDR3 DNA reads TGCGCCAGCAGCATCCGGGACCCTAACACCGGGGAGCTGTTTTTT.

In its sample, this clone was seen once. The J gene is TRBJ2-3, the V gene TRBV5-1; D is perhaps TRBD2 (5 bases). The CDR3 runs 15 residues. V was cut by 1 base and J by 0 bases, with 9 bases left in between. The germline gives CDR1 SGHRS, CDR2 YFSETQ. Written as DNA, the CDR3 is TGCGCCAGCAGCTTGTCCGGGGTGAGCACAGATACGCAGTATTTT. This codes for CASSLSGVSTDTQYF.

This chain links TRBV29-1 with TRBJ1-5; D may be TRBD1 (5 bases). The germline gives CDR1 SQVTM, CDR2 ANQGSEA. V lost 6 bases and J lost 4, with 13 bases in between. The CDR3 extends over 13 amino acids. CDR3 sequence: CSVATEKNQPQHF. CDR3 bases: TGCAGCGTCGCGACAGAAAAGAATCAGCCCCAGCATTTT. Supplemented by reference TRBV29-1 and TRBJ1-5, the full variable domain reads SAVISQKPSRDICQRGTSLTIQCQVDSQVTMMFWYRQQPGQSLTLIATANQGSEATYESGFVIDKFPISRPNLTFSTLTVSNMSPEDSSIYLCSVATEKNQPQHFGDGTRLSIL.

The rearrangement joins TRBV28 to TRBJ2-5; TRBD2 agrees at 11 bases. Germline V gene data show CDR1 as MDHEN and CDR2 as SYDVKM. The V and J ends lost 5 bases and 1 base, in that order; junction bases with no gene match: 3. The CDR3 contains 15 residues. The CDR3 bases are TGTGCCAGCAGTCCCGGACTAGCGGGCCAAGAGACCCAGTACTTC. Protein product: CASSPGLAGQETQYF.

The chain recombines TRBV7-8 with TRBJ2-5, with D tentatively TRBD1 (5 bases). This CDR3 region has 14 residues. Per germline, CDR1 SGHVS and CDR2 FQNEAQ. Trimming took off 5 bases at V and 1 base at J, with 11 bases between the two ends. The CDR3 is CASSNTGAQETQYF. The CDR3, as DNA: TGTGCCAGCAGCAACACAGGTGCCCAAGAGACCCAGTACTTC. The entire variable domain, with the rest obtained from reference TRBV7-8 and TRBJ2-5, is as follows: GAGVSQSPRYKVAKRGQDVALRCDPISGHVSLFWYQQALGQGPEFLTYFQNEAQLDKSGLPSDRFFAERPEGSVSTLKIQRTQQEDSAVYLCASSNTGAQETQYFGPGTRLLVL.

The chain has TRBV6-1 and TRBJ2-7; tentative D call: TRBD1 (6 bases). The CDR3 has 13 amino acids. V was pared by 6 bases and J by 3 bases, with 12 bases between. Germline CDR1 reads MNHNS; CDR2 reads SASEGT. The CDR3 here is CASSDRQDYEQYF. The CDR3 region has the DNA TGTGCCAGCAGCGACCGACAGGACTACGAGCAGTACTTC.